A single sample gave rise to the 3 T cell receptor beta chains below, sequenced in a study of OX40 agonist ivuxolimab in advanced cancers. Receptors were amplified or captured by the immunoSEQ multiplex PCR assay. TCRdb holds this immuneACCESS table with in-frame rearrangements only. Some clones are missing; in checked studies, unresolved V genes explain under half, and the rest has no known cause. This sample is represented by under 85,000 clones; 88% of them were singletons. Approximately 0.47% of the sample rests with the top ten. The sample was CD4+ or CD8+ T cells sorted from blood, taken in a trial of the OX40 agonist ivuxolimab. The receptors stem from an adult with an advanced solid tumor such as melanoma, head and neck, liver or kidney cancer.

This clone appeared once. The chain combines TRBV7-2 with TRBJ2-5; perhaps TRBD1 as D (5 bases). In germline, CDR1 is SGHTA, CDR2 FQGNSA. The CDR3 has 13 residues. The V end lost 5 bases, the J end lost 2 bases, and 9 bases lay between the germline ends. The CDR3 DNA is TGTGCCAGCAGCCGCAGGGTACAAGAGACCCAGTACTTC. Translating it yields CASSRRVQETQYF.

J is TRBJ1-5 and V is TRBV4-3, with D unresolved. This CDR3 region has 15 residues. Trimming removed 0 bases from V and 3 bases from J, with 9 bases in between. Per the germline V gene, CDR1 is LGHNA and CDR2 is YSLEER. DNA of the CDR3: TGCGCCAGCAGCCAAGATCTTGGCCCCAATCAGCCCCAGCATTTT. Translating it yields CASSQDLGPNQPQHF.

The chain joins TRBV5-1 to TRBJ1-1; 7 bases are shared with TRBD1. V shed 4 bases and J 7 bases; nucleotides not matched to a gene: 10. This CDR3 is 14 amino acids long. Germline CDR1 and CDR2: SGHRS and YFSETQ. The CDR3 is CASSLRDSRDEAFF. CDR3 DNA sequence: TGCGCCAGCAGCCTCAGGGACAGTAGAGATGAAGCTTTCTTT.